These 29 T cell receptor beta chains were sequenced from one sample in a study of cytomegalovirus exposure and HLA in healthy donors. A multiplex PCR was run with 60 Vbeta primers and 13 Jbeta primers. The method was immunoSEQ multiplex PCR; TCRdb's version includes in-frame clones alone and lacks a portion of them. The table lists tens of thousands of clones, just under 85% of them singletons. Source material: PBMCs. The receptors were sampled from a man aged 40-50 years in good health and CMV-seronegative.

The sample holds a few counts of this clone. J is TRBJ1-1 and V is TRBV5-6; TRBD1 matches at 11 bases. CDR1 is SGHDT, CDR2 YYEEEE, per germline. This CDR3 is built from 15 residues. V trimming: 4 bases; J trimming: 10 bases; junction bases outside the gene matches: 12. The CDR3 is CASSPDRGPGERAFF. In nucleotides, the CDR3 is TGTGCCAGCAGCCCGGACAGGGGGCCCGGAGAGCGAGCTTTCTTT.

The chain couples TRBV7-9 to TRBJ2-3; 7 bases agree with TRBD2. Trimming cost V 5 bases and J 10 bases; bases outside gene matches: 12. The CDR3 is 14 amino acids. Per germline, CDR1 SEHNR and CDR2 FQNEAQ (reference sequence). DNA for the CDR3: TGTGCCAGCAGCCCAGGACTAGGCAGGGTCGCGCAGTATTTT. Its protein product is CASSPGLGRVAQYF.

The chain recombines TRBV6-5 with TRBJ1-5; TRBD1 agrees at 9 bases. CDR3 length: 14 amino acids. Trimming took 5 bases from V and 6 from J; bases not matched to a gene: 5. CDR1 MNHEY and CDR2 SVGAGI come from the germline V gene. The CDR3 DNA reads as TGTGCCAGCAGTCCCGGACAGGGGAGTCAGCCCCAGCATTTT. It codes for CASSPGQGSQPQHF.

The CDR3 DNA reads as TGTGCCAGCAGCGTAGTTGGCGGGGGGGCTGATGAGCAGTTCTTC. It encodes CASSVVGGGADEQFF. The chain carries TRBV9 and TRBJ2-1, with 9 nucleotides matching TRBD2. Germline V lookup: CDR1 SGDLS, CDR2 YYNGEE. This CDR3 region has 15 residues. V was clipped by 0 bases and J by 8 bases; unmatched bases: 6. Variable domain in full (rest from reference TRBV9 and TRBJ2-1): DSGVTQTPKHLITATGQRVTLRCSPRSGDLSVYWYQQSLDQGLQFLIQYYNGEERAKGNILERFSAQQFPDLHSELNLSSLELGDSALYFCASSVVGGGADEQFFGPGTRLTVL.

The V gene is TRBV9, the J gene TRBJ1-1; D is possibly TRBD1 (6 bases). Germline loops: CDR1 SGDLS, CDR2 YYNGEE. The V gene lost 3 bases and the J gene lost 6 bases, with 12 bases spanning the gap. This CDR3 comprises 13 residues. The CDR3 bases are TGTGCCAGCAGCGGACCAGGACAGTCTGAAGCTTTCTTT. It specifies CASSGPGQSEAFF.

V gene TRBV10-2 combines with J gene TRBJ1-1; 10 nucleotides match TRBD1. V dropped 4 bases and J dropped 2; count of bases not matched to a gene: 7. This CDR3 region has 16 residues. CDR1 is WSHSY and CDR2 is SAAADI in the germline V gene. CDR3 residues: CASSGRTGGDNTEAFF. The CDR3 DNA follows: TGCGCCAGCAGTGGTAGGACAGGGGGGGATAACACTGAAGCTTTCTTT.

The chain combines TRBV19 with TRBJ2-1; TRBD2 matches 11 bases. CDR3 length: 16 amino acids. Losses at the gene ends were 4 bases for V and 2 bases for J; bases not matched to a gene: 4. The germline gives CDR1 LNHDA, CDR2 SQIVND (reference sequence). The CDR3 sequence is CASSTISGGAYNEQFF. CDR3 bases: TGTGCCAGTAGTACCATTAGCGGGGGGGCCTACAATGAGCAGTTCTTC.

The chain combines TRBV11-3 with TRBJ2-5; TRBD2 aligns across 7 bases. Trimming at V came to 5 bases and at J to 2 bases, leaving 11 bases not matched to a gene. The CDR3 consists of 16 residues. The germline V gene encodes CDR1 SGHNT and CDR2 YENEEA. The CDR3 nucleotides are TGTGCCAGCAGCCTTAGGGCTAGCGGAATACAAGAGACCCAGTACTTC. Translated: CASSLRASGIQETQYF.

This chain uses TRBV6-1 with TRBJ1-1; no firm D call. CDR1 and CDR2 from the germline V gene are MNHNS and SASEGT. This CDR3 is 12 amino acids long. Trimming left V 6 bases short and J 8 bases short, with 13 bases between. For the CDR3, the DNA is TGTGCCAGCAGCGTTTCAGAAACCGAAGCTTTCTTT. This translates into CASSVSETEAFF.

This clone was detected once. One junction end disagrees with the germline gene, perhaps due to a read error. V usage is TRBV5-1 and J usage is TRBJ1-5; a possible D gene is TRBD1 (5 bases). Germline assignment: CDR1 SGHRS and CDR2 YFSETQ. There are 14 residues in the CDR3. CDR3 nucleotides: TGCGCCGGCAGCTTGGTCGGGGGGTATCAGCCCCAGCATTTT. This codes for CAGSLVGGYQPQHF.

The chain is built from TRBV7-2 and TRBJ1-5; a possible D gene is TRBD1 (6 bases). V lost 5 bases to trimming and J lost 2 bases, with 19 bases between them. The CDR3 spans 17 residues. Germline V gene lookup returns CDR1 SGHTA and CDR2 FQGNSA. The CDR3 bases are TGTGCCAGCAGCCCTCTCGGGGACATTAGGGGCAATCAGCCCCAGCATTTT. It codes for CASSPLGDIRGNQPQHF.

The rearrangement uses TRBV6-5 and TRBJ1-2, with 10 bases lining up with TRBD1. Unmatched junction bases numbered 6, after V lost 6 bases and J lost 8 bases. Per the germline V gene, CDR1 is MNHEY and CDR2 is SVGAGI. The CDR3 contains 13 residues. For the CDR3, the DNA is TGTGCCAGCAGCGAAGGACAGGGGGTCGGCTACACCTTC. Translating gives CASSEGQGVGYTF.

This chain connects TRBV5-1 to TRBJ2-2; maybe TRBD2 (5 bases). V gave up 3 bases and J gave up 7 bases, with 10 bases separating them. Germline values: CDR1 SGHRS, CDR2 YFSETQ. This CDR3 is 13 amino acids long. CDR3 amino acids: CASSWGSGGELFF. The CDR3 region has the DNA TGCGCCAGCAGCTGGGGAAGCGGCGGGGAGCTGTTTTTT.

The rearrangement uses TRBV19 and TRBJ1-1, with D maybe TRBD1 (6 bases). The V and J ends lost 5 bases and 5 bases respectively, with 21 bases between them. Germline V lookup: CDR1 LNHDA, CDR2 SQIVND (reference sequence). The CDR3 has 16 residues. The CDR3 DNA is TGTGCCAGTAGTCCCTTCCAGCAAGGGGGGGGAACTGAAGCTTTCTTT. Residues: CASSPFQQGGGTEAFF.

The CDR3 protein is CASSLKGQGVNTEAFF. DNA for the CDR3: TGCGCCAGCAGCTTAAAGGGACAGGGGGTGAACACTGAAGCTTTCTTT. The rearrangement uses TRBV5-1 and TRBJ1-1, with TRBD1 identical over 11 bases. CDR1 and CDR2 from the germline V gene are SGHRS and YFSETQ. The CDR3 contains 16 residues. V lost 2 bases to trimming and J lost 0 bases; unmatched junction nucleotides: 3.

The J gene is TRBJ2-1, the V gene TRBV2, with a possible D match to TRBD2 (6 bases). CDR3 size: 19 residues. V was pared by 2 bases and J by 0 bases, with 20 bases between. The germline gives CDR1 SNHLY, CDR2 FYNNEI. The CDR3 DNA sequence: TGTGCCAGCAGTGAAATAGCTGGGAGGTCCCCGGGCTCCTACAATGAGCAGTTCTTC. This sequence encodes CASSEIAGRSPGSYNEQFF.

The DNA for the CDR3 is TGTGCCAGCAGCTTTAACGGCCTGGGGGGGGCATTACCGTTCTTC. Translating it yields CASSFNGLGGALPFF. V and J are TRBV5-4 and TRBJ2-1; possibly TRBD2 for D (7 bases). Trimming cost V 2 bases and J 15 bases, with 24 bases left between them. Germline V gene lookup returns CDR1 SGHNT and CDR2 YYREEE (reference sequence). The CDR3 runs 15 residues.

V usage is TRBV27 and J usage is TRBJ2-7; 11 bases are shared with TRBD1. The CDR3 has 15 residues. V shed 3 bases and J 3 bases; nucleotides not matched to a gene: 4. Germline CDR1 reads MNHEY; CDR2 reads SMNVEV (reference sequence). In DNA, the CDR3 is TGTGCCAGCAGTTTGTTAGGGACAGGGGGCTACGAGCAGTACTTC. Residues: CASSLLGTGGYEQYF.

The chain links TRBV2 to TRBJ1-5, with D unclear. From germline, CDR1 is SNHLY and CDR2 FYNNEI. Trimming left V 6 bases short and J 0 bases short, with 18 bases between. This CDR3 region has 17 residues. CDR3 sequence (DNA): TGTGCCAGCAGCCCCCCGGGGAGCCTATATAGCAATCAGCCCCAGCATTTT. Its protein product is CASSPPGSLYSNQPQHF.

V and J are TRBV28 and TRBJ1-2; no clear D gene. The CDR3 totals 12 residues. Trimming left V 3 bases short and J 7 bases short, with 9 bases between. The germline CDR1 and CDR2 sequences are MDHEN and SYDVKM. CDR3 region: CASSFRGFGYTF. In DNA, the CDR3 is TGTGCCAGCAGTTTCCGGGGTTTTGGCTACACCTTC.

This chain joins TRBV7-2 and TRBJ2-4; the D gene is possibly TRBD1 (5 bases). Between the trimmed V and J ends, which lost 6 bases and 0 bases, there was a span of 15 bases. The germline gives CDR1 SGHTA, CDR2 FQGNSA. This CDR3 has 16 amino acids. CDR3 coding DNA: TGTGCCAGCAGTCCGACAGATATACTAGCCAAAAACATTCAGTACTTC. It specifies CASSPTDILAKNIQYF.

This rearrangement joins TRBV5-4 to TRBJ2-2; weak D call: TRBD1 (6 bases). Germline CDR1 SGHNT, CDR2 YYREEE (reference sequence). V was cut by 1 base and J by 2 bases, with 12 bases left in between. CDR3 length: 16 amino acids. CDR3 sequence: CASSLSGASNTGELFF. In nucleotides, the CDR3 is TGTGCCAGCAGCTTGTCAGGGGCGTCAAACACCGGGGAGCTGTTTTTT.

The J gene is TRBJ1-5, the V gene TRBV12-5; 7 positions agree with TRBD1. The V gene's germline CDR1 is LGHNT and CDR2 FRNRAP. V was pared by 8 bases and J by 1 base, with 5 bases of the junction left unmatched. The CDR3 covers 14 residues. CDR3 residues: CASRGPGSNQPQHF. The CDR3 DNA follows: TGTGCTAGTAGGGGGCCAGGGAGCAATCAGCCCCAGCATTTT.

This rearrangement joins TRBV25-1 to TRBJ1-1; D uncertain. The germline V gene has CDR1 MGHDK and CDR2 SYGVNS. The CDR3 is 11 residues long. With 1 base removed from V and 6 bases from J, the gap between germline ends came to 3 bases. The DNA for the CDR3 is TGTGCCAGCAGTGAATCAGCTGAAGCTTTCTTT. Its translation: CASSESAEAFF.

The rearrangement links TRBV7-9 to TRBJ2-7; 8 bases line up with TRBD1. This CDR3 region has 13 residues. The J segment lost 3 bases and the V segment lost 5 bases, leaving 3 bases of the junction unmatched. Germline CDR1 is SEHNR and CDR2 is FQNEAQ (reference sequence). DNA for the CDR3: TGTGCCAGCAGCCAAACAGGGGGCTACGAGCAGTACGTC. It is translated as CASSQTGGYEQYV.

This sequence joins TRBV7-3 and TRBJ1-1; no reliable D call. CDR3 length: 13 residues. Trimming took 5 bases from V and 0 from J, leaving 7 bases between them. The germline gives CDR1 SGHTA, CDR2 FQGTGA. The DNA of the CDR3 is TGTGCCAGCAGCAACACAGTGAACACTGAAGCTTTCTTT. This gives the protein CASSNTVNTEAFF.

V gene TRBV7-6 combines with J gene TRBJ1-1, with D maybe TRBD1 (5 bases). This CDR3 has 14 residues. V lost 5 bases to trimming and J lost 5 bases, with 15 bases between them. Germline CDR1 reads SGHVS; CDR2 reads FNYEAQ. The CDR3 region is CASSRGEGPTEAFF. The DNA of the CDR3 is TGTGCCAGCAGCCGAGGGGAGGGCCCTACTGAAGCTTTCTTT.

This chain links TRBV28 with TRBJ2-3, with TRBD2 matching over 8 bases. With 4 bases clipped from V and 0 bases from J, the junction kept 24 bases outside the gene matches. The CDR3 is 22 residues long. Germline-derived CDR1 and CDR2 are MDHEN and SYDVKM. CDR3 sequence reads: CASSSPWAAGDTFHHSTDTQYF. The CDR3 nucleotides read TGTGCCAGCAGTTCTCCGTGGGCAGCGGGGGATACTTTCCACCACAGCACAGATACGCAGTATTTT.

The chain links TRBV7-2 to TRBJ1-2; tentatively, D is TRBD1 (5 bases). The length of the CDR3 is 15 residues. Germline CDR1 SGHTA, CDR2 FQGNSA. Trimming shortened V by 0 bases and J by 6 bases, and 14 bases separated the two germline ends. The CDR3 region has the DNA TGTGCCAGCAGCTTAGCGCGGACAAAGGCTCATGGCTACACCTTC. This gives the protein CASSLARTKAHGYTF.